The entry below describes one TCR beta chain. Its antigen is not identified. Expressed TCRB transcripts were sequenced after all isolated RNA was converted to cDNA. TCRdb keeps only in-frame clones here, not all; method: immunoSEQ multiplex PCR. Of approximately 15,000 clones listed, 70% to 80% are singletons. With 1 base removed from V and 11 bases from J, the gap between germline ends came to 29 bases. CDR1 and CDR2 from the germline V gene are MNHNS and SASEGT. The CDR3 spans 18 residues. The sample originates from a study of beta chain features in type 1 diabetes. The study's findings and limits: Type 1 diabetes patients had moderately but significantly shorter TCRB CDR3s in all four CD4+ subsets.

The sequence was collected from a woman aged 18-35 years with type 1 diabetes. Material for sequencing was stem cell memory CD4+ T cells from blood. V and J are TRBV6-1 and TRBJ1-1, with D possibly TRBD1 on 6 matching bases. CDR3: CASSEGSQQGVMQRRAFF. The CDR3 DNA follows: TGTGCCAGCAGTGAAGGCTCTCAACAGGGAGTGATGCAACGTCGGGCTTTCTTT.